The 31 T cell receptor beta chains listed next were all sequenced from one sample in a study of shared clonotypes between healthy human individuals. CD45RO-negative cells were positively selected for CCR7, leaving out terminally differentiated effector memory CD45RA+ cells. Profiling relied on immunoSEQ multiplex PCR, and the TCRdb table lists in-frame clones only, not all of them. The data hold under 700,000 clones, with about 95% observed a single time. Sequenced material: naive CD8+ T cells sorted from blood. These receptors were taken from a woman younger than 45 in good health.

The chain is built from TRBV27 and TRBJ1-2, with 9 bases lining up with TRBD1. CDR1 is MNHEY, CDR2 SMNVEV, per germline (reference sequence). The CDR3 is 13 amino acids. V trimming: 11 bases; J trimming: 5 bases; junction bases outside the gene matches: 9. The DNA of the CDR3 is TGTGCCTCCAAGCCCGGGACAGGGTATGGCTACACCTTC. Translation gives CASKPGTGYGYTF.

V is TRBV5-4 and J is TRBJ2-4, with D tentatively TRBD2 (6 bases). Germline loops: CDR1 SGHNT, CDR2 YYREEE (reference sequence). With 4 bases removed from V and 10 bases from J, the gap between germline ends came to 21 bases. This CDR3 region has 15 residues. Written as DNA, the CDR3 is TGTGCCAGCAGCACGCAGGGAGAGGGACGGGAGATTCAGTACTTC. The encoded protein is CASSTQGEGREIQYF.

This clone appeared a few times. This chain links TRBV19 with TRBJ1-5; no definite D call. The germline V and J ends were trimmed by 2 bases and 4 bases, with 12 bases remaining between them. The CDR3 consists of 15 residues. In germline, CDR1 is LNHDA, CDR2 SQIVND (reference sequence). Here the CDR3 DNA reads TGTGCCAGTAGTATACTCAGGACGGGGAATCAGCCCCAGCATTTT. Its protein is CASSILRTGNQPQHF.

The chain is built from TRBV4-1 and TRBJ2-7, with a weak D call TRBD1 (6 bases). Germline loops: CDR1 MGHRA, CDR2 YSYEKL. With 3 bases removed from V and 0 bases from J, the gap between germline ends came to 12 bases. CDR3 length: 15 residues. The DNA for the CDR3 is TGCGCCAGCAGCCAGGGACACACAGTCTCCTACGAGCAGTACTTC. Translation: CASSQGHTVSYEQYF.

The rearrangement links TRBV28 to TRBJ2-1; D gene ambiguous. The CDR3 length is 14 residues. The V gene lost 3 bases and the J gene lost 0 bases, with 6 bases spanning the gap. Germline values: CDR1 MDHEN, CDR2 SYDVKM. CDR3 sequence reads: CASSFRSSYNEQFF. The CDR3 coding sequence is TGTGCCAGCAGTTTTCGAAGCTCCTACAATGAGCAGTTCTTC. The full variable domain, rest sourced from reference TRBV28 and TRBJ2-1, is DVKVTQSSRYLVKRTGEKVFLECVQDMDHENMFWYRQDPGLGLRLIYFSYDVKMKEKGDIPEGYSVSREKKERFSLILESASTNQTSMYLCASSFRSSYNEQFFGPGTRLTVL.

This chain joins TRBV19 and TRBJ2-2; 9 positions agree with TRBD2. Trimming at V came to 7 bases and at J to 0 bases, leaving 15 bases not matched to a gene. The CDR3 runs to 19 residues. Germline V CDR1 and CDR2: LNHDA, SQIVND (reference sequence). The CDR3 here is CASNPDWVAGEANTGELFF. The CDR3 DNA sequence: TGTGCCAGTAATCCCGATTGGGTAGCGGGAGAGGCGAACACCGGGGAGCTGTTTTTT.

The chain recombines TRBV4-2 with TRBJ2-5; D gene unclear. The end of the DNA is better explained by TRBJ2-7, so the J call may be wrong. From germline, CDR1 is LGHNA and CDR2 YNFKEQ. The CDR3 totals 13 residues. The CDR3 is CASSQDRAYEQYF. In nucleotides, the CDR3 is TGTGCCAGCAGCCAAGATCGGGCCTACGAGCAGTACTTC.

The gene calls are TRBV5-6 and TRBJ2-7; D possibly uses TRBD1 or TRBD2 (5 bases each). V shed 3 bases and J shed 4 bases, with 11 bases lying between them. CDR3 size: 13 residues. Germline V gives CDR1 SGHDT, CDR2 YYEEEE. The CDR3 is CASSWVEGYEQYF. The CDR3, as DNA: TGTGCCAGCAGCTGGGTTGAGGGGTACGAGCAGTACTTC.

The CDR3 loop reads CASSLAATRTGELFF. DNA for the CDR3: TGTGCCAGCAGTTTAGCGGCAACCAGAACCGGGGAGCTGTTTTTT. The V call is TRBV28, the J call TRBJ2-2; D is uncertain. CDR3 length equals 15 residues. The germline gives CDR1 MDHEN, CDR2 SYDVKM. Trimming stripped 2 bases from V and 5 bases from J, with 12 bases between.

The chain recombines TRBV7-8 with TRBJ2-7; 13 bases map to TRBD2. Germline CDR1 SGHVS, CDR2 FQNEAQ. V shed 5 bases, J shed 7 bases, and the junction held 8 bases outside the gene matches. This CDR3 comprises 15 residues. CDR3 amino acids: CASSQGTSGILEQYF. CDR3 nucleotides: TGTGCCAGCAGCCAAGGGACTAGCGGGATTTTGGAGCAGTACTTC.

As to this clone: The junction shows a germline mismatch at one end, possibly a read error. The CDR3: CASREAGEQYF. The CDR3 DNA follows: TGTGCCAGCAGGGAAGCCGGTGAGCAGTACTTC. The genes are TRBV6-1 and TRBJ2-7; D unresolved. Germline CDR1 and CDR2: MNHNS and SASEGT. The CDR3 loop spans 11 amino acids.

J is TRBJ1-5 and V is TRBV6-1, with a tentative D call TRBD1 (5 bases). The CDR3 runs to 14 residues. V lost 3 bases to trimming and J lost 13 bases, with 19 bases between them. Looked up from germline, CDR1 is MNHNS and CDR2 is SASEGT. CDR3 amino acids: CASSEEGPEMSQHF. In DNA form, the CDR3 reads TGTGCCAGCAGTGAGGAGGGACCGGAGATGTCACAGCATTTT.

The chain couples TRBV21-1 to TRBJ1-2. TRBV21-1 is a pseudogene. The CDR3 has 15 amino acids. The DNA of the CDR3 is TGTGCCAGCAGCAAAGGCGGGGGGTCCCGCTATGGCTACACCTTC. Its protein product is CASSKGGGSRYGYTF.

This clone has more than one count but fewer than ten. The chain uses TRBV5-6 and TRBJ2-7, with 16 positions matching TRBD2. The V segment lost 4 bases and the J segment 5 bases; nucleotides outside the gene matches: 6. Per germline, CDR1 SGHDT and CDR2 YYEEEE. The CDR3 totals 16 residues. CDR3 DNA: TGTGCCAGCAGCGGGGGACTAGCGGGAGGGCCCGACGAGCAGTACTTC. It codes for CASSGGLAGGPDEQYF.

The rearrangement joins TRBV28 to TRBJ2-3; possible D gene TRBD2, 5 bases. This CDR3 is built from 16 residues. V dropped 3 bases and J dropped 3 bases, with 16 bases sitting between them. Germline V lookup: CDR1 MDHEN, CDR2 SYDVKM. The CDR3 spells CASSFVDYRRTDTQYF. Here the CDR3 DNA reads TGTGCCAGCAGTTTTGTTGACTACCGTAGGACAGATACGCAGTATTTT.

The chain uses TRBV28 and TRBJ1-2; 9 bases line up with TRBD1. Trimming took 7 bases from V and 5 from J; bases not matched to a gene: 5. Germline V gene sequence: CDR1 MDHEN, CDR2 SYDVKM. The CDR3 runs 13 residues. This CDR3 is CASNRQGEYGYTF. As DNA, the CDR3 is TGTGCCAGCAACAGACAGGGGGAGTATGGCTACACCTTC.

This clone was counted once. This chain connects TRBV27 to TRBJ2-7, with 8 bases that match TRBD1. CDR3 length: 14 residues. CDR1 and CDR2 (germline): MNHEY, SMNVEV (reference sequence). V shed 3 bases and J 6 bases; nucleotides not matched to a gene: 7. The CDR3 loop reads CASSFTGGDGEQYF. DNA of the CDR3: TGTGCCAGCAGTTTTACAGGGGGAGACGGCGAGCAGTACTTC.

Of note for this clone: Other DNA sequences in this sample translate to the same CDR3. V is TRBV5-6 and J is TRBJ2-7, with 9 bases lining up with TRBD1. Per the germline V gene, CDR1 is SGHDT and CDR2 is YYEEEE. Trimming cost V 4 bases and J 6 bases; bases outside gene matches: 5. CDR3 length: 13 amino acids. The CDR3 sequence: CASSPGQGSEQYF. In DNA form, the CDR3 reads TGTGCCAGCAGCCCCGGACAGGGGAGCGAGCAGTACTTC.

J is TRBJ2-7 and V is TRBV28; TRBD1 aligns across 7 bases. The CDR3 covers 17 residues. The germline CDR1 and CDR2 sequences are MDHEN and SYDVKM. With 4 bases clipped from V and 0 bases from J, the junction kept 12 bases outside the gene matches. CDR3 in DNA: TGTGCCAGCAGTTCGACCATGACAGGGTTTGACTCCTACGAGCAGTACTTC. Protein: CASSSTMTGFDSYEQYF.

The chain's CDR3 is CAAGGGGTEAFF. For the CDR3, the DNA is TGTGCCGCGGGGGGCGGTGGCACTGAAGCTTTCTTT. This chain uses TRBV19 with TRBJ1-1; tentative D call: TRBD1 (6 bases). The V end was cut by 11 bases, the J end by 4 bases, with 14 bases between. Germline CDR1 reads LNHDA; CDR2 reads SQIVND (reference sequence). The CDR3 contains 12 residues.

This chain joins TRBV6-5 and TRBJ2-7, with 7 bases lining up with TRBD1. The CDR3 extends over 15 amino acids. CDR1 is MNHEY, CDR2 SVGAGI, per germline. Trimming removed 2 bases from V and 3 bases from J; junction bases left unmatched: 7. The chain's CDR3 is CASSYDWGQLYEQYF. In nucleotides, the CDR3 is TGTGCCAGCAGTTACGACTGGGGACAGCTCTACGAGCAGTACTTC.

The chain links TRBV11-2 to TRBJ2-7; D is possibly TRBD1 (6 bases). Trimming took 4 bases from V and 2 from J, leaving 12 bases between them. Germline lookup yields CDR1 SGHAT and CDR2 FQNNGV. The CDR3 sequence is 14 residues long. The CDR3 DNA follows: TGTGCCAGCAGCTCCCGGGACATTGCCTACGAGCAGTACTTC. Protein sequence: CASSSRDIAYEQYF. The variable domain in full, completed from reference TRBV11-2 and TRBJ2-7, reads EAGVAQSPRYKIIEKRQSVAFWCNPISGHATLYWYQQILGQGPKLLIQFQNNGVVDDSQLPKDRFSAERLKGVDSTLKIQPAKLEDSAVYLCASSSRDIAYEQYFGPGTRLTVT.

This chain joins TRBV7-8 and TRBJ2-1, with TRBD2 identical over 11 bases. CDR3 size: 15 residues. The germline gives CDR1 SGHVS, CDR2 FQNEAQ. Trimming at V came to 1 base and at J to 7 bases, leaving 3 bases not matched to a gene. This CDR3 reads CASSLGLAGLNEQFF. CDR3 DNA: TGTGCCAGCAGCTTAGGACTAGCGGGACTTAATGAGCAGTTCTTC.

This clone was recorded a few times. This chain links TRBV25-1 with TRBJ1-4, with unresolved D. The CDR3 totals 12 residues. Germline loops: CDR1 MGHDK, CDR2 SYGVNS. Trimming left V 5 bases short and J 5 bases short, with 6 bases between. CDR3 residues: CASSWINEKLFF. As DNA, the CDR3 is TGTGCCAGCAGTTGGATAAATGAAAAACTGTTTTTT.

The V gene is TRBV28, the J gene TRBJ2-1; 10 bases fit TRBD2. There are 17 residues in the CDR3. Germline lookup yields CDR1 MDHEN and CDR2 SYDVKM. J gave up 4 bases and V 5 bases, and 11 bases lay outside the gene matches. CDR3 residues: CASSEDSTSGTYNEQFF. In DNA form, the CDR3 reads TGTGCCAGCAGTGAGGACTCAACTAGCGGGACGTACAATGAGCAGTTCTTC.

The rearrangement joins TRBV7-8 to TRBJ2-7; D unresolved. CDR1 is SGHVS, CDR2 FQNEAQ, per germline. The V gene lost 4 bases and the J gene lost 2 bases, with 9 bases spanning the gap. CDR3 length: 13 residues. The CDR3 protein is CASSSDTAYEQYF. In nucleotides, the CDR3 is TGTGCCAGCAGCTCCGACACGGCCTACGAGCAGTACTTC.

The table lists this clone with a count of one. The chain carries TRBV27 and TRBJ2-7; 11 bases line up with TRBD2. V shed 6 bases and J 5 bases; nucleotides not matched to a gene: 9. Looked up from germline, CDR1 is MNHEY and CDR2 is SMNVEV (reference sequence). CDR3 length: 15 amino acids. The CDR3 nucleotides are TGTGCCAGCAGGAATCTAGCGGGAGGATCCCACGAGCAGTACTTC. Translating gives CASRNLAGGSHEQYF.

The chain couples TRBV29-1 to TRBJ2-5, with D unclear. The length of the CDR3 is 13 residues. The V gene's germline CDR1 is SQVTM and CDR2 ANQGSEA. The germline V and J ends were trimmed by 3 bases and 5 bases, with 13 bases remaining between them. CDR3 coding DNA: TGCAGCGTTGAGATCAGGATTGCGGAGACCCAGTACTTC. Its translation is CSVEIRIAETQYF.

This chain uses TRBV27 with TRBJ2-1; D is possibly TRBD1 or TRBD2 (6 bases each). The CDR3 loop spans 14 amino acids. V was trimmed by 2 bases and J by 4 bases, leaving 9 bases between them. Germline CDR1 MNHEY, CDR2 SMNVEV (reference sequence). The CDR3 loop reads CASSLRGRYNEQFF. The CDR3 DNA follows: TGTGCCAGCAGTTTAAGGGGGAGGTACAATGAGCAGTTCTTC.

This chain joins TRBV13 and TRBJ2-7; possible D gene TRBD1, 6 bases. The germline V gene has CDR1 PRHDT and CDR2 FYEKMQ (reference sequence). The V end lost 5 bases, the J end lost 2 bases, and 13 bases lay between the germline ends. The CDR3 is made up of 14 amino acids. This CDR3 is CASSIRQVTYEQYF. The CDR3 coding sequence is TGTGCCAGCAGCATAAGACAGGTGACCTACGAGCAGTACTTC.

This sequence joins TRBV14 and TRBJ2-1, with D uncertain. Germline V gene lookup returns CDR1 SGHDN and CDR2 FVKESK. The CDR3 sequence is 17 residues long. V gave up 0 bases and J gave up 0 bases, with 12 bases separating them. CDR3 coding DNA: TGTGCCAGCAGCCAAGATATTGGCATTCTCTCCTACAATGAGCAGTTCTTC. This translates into CASSQDIGILSYNEQFF.